There are many counts of the clone carrying this T cell receptor beta chain. Its antigen remains unknown. These data are taken from a study of neurological immune-mediated disorders. Study context: Multiple sclerosis patients numbered some 34, with approximately 30 relapsing-remitting and 3 secondary progressive. Study-wide points: One related-CDR3 cluster, found by phylogenetic grouping, held repertoires of 18 of 34 multiple sclerosis patients and is a possible signature. The multiple sclerosis repertoire cluster was associated with no clinical or MRI feature.

TCRdb used MiXCR to reprocess the 5' RACE reads, holding one entry per CDR3 protein. The table lists around 66,000 distinct CDR3 sequences, roughly 4.9% of them singletons. The unsorted libraries were generated from a total of 2 million PBMCs, which had been stored in RNAlater at -80 C. Material for sequencing was PBMCs. The clonotype was recovered from a woman aged 70 to 79 with multiple sclerosis.

Here the CDR3 DNA reads TGTGCCAGCAGATTAGCGGGGGCGAACACCGGGGAGCTGTTTTTT. The encoded protein is CASRLAGANTGELFF. J is TRBJ2-2 and V is TRBV6-5; 9 nucleotides line up with TRBD2. The junction had 2 bases not matched to a gene; V was cut back by 6 bases and J by 0 bases. Germline V gene lookup returns CDR1 MNHEY and CDR2 SVGAGI. There are 15 residues in the CDR3.